The sequence of this T cell receptor beta chain was determined in a study of long-term antiretroviral therapy in people with HIV. They ran version v3.0 of the immunoSEQ assay at survey level. Sequencing used immunoSEQ multiplex PCR; TCRdb keeps in-frame clones, though not all of them. The sample has under 50,000 clones, approximately 86% seen once. V lost 4 bases to trimming and J lost 6 bases, with 19 bases between them. The CDR3 loop spans 16 amino acids. Germline CDR1 is MNHEY and CDR2 is SMNVEV (reference sequence). From each donor, at least one pre-ART PBMC sample and at least two post-ART PBMC samples were obtained.

The J gene is TRBJ1-5, the V gene TRBV27; D call uncertain. This specimen was unsorted PBMCs, taken just before starting antiretroviral therapy. The receptor was derived from a woman under 30 with HIV. The CDR3 region has the DNA TGTGCCAGCAGTTCCTCTCCAGTCAGGAGGACTCAGCCCCAGCATTTT. It is translated as CASSSSPVRRTQPQHF.